This paragraph covers one TCR beta chain sequence. Its antigen is undetermined. V gave up 6 bases and J gave up 6 bases; unmatched junction bases: 6. Germline values: CDR1 SGDLS, CDR2 YYNGEE. The CDR3 totals 14 residues. The record originates from a study of OX40 agonist ivuxolimab in advanced cancers. Study background: Patients were given ivuxolimab, an antibody that agonizes OX40 (CD134). Study outcomes and limitations: The expanded peripheral T cells' antigen specificity was not determined. On average, a greater number of expanded clones characterised CD8+ T cells relative to CD4+.

Using immunoSEQ multiplex PCR, the repertoire was profiled, and TCRdb retains in-frame clones only, with some absent. The data show 60,000 to 70,000 clones, with approximately 80% seen just once and 1.2% held by the top ten. With baseline, cycle 4 day 1, and cycle 7 day 1 as timepoints, blood was sampled. Material: CD4+ or CD8+ T cells sorted from blood, obtained in a trial of the OX40 agonist ivuxolimab. The origin of this receptor is an adult with an advanced solid tumor such as melanoma, head and neck, liver or kidney cancer. The rearrangement uses TRBV9 and TRBJ1-6; TRBD1 matches 7 bases. The CDR3 sequence: CASKGGNLNSPLHF. The CDR3 DNA follows: TGTGCCAGCAAAGGGGGCAACCTTAATTCACCCCTCCACTTT.